Here is one TCR beta chain with its context. This entry is derived from a study of shared clonotypes between healthy human individuals. Clones were read by immunoSEQ multiplex PCR, and TCRdb kept only the in-frame ones, dropping some. The profile covers some 2,100,000 clones, with under 97% appearing a single time and about 0.13% taken by the ten largest. Trimming took off 0 bases at V and 6 bases at J, with 5 bases between the two ends. This CDR3 is 13 amino acids long. CDR1 MNHEY and CDR2 SVGAGI come from the germline V gene. The origin of this receptor is a man aged 18 to 35 in good health. The sequenced sample was naive CD4+ T cells sorted from blood. As for subset: CD45RA+ positively selected. The chain uses TRBV6-5 and TRBJ2-2; D is undetermined. CDR3 nucleotide sequence: TGTGCCAGCAGTTACTCGATCCCCGGGGAGCTGTTTTTT. It codes for CASSYSIPGELFF.